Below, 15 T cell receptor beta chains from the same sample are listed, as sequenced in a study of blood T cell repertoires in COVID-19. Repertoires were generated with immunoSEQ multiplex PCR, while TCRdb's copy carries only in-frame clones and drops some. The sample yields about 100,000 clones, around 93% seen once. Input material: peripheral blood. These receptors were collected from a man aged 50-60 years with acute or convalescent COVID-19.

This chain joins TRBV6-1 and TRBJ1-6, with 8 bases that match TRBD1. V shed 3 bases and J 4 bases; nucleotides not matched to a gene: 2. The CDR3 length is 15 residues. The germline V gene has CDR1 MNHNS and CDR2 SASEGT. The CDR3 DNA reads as TGTGCCAGCAGTGAGGGGGACAGGTATAATTCACCCCTCCACTTT. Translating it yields CASSEGDRYNSPLHF.

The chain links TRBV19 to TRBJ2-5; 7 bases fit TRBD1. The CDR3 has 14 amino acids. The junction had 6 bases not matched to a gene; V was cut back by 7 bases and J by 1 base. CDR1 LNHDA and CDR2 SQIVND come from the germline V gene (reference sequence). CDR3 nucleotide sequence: TGTGCCAGTACCTCGGGACAGTTCCAAGAGACCCAGTACTTC. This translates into CASTSGQFQETQYF.

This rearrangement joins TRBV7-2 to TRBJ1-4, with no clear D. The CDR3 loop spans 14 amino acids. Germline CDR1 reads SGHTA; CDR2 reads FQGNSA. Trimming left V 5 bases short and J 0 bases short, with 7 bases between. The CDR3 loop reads CASSKHATNEKLFF. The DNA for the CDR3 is TGTGCCAGCAGCAAGCACGCAACTAATGAAAAACTGTTTTTT. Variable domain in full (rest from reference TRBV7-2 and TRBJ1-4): GAGVSQSPSNKVTEKGKDVELRCDPISGHTALYWYRQSLGQGLEFLIYFQGNSAPDKSGLPSDRFSAERTGGSVSTLTIQRTQQEDSAVYLCASSKHATNEKLFFGSGTQLSVL.

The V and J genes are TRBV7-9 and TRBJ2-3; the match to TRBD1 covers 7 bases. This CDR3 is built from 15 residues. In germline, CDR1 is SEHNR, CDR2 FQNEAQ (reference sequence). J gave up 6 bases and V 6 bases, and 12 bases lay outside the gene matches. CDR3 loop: CASSSTGQVHDTQYF. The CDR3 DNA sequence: TGTGCCAGCAGTTCTACCGGACAGGTCCACGATACGCAGTATTTT. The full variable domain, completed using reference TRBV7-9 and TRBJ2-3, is DTGVSQNPRHKITKRGQNVTFRCDPISEHNRLYWYRQTLGQGPEFLTYFQNEAQLEKSRLLSDRFSAERPKGSFSTLEIQRTEQGDSAMYLCASSSTGQVHDTQYFGPGTRLTVL.

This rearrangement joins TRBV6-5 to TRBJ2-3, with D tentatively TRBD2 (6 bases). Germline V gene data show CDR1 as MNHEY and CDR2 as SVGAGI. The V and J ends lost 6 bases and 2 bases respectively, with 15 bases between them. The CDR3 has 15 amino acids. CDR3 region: CASRSRGSTTDTQYF. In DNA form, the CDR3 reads TGTGCCAGCAGATCCCGGGGGAGTACCACAGATACGCAGTATTTT.

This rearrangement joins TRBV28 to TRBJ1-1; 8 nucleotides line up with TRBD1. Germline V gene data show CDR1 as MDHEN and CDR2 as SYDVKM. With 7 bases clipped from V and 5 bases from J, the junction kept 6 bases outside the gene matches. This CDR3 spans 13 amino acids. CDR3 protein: CASTNTGGTEAFF. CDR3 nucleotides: TGTGCCAGCACCAACACAGGGGGGACTGAAGCTTTCTTT.

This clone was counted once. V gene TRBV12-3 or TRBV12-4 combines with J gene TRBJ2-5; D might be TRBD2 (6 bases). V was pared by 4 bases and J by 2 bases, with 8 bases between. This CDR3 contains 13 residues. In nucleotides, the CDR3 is TGTGCCAGCAGTTCCGGGGGACAAGAGACCCAGTACTTC. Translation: CASSSGGQETQYF.

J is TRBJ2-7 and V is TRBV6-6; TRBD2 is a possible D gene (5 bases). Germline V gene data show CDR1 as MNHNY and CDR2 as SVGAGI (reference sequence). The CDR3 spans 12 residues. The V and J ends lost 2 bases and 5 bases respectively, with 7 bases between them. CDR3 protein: CASSYRADEQYF. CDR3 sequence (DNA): TGTGCCAGCAGTTACCGAGCGGACGAGCAGTACTTC.

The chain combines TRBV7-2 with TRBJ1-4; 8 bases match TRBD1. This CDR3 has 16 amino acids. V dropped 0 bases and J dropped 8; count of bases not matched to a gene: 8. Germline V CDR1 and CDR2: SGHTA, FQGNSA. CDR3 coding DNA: TGTGCCAGCAGCTTAGCCCGGCAGGGGGCGCGGGAAAAACTGTTTTTT. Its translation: CASSLARQGAREKLFF.

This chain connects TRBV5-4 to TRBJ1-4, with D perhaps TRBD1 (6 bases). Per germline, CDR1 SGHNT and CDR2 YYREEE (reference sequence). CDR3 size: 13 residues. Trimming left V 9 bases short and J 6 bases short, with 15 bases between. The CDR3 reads CATSTGTDEKLFF. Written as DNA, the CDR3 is TGTGCCACGTCTACAGGGACGGATGAAAAACTGTTTTTT.

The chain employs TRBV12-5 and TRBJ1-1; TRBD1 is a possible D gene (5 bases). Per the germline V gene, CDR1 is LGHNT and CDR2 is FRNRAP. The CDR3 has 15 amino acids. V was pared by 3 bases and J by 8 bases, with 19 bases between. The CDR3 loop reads CASGFPVGPSTEAFF. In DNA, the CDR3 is TGTGCTAGTGGTTTTCCCGTGGGGCCGTCGACCGAAGCTTTCTTT.

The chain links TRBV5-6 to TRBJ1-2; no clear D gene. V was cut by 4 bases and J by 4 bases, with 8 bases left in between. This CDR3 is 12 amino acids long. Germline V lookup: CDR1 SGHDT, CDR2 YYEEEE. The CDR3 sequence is CASSRDFYGYTF. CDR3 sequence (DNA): TGTGCCAGCAGCCGCGACTTCTATGGCTACACCTTC.

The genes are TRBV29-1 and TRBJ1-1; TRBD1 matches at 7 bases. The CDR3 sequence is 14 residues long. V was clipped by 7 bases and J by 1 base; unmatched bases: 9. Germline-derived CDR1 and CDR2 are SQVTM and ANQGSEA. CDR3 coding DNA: TGCAGCGGAAGCCCGGGACAGCCGAACACTGAAGCTTTCTTT. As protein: CSGSPGQPNTEAFF.

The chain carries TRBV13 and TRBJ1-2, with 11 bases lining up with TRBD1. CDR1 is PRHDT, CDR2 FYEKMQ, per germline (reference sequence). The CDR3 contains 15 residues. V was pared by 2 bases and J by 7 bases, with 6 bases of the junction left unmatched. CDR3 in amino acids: CASSLKGDRGFGYTF. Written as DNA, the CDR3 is TGTGCCAGCAGCTTAAAGGGGGACAGGGGGTTTGGCTACACCTTC.

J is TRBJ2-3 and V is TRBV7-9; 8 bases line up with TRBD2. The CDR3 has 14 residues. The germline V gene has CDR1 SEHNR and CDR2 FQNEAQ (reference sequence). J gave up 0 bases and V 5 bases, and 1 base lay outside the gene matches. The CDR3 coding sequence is TGTGCCAGCAGCACTAGCGGTAGCACAGATACGCAGTATTTT. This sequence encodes CASSTSGSTDTQYF.